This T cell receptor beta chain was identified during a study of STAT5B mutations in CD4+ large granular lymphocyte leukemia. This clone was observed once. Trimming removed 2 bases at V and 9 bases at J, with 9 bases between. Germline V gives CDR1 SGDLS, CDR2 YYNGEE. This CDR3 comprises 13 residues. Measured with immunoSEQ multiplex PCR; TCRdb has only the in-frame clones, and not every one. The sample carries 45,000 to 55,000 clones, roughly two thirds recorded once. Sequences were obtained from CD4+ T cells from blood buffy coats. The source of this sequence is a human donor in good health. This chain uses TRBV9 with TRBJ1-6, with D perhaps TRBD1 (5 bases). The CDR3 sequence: CASSVQGGSPLHF. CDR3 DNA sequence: TGTGCCAGCAGCGTCCAGGGTGGTTCACCCCTCCACTTT.